This is a list of T cell receptor beta chains from one sample in a study of CD8 T cells in Susac syndrome. Via MiXCR, TCRdb re-called the immunoSEQ multiplex PCR reads, giving one row per CDR3 protein. The table shows around 220,000 distinct CDR3 sequences, with 80% to 95% occurring only once. Sequencing input: CD8+ T cells from PBMCs. These receptors all come from a human donor with multiple sclerosis. CDR3s include the opening cysteine and the closing phenylalanine or tryptophan. Each record gives: J gene, V gene, CDR3 protein.

J gene: TRBJ2-7; V gene: TRBV19; CDR3 protein: CASTPTVEGSYEQYF
J gene: TRBJ1-2; V gene: TRBV9; CDR3 protein: CASQGTGDGYTF
J gene: TRBJ2-7; V gene: TRBV18; CDR3 protein: CASSPPRNYEQYF
J gene: TRBJ1-2; V gene: TRBV15; CDR3 protein: CATSRDRLASNYGYTF
J gene: TRBJ1-1; V gene: TRBV10-3; CDR3 protein: CAISEQGVGTEAFF
J gene: TRBJ1-6; V gene: TRBV9; CDR3 protein: CASSVVSGGPPIHF
J gene: TRBJ1-2; V gene: TRBV15; CDR3 protein: CATRAGTGNGYTF
J gene: TRBJ2-7; V gene: TRBV20-1; CDR3 protein: CSARETSGYEQYF
J gene: TRBJ2-7; V gene: TRBV15; CDR3 protein: CAAAEVRGSEEQYF
J gene: TRBJ2-7; V gene: TRBV3-1; CDR3 protein: CASSHGITYEQYF
J gene: TRBJ1-1; V gene: TRBV30; CDR3 protein: CAWRSTAEAFF
J gene: TRBJ2-7; V gene: TRBV7-9; CDR3 protein: CASSPGRVEVLYEQYF
J gene: TRBJ1-6; V gene: TRBV23-1; CDR3 protein: CASSQSAGDNSPLHF
J gene: TRBJ1-2; V gene: TRBV20-1; CDR3 protein: CSARDPEDYGYTF
J gene: TRBJ2-1; V gene: TRBV5-1; CDR3 protein: CASSLSFAAGANEQFF
J gene: TRBJ2-7; V gene: TRBV28; CDR3 protein: CASSFLGPEYEQYF
J gene: TRBJ2-3; V gene: TRBV6-1; CDR3 protein: CASSEDLASTDTQYF
J gene: TRBJ2-7; V gene: TRBV3-1; CDR3 protein: CASSQGTGGLYEQYF
J gene: TRBJ2-1; V gene: TRBV20-1; CDR3 protein: CSAPKGYRTSGSGSEQFF
J gene: TRBJ1-6; V gene: TRBV13; CDR3 protein: CASSVGVSPLHF
J gene: TRBJ1-2; V gene: TRBV24-1; CDR3 protein: CATSDPGTGEADGYTF
J gene: TRBJ2-2; V gene: TRBV6-2/TRBV6-3; CDR3 protein: CASSFGTRDGELFF
J gene: TRBJ1-1; V gene: TRBV27; CDR3 protein: CASSSTDRDWGTEAFF
J gene: TRBJ2-1; V gene: TRBV29-1; CDR3 protein: CSVDGGPREQFF
J gene: TRBJ2-5; V gene: TRBV7-9; CDR3 protein: CASSFWVQGIETQYF
J gene: TRBJ1-1; V gene: TRBV7-6; CDR3 protein: CASRDSNTEAFF
J gene: TRBJ2-3; V gene: TRBV13; CDR3 protein: CASSPSKAPDTQYF
J gene: TRBJ2-3; V gene: TRBV12-3/TRBV12-4; CDR3 protein: CASRQLAGVQADTQYF
J gene: TRBJ1-1; V gene: TRBV7-9; CDR3 protein: CASSLQGSNTEAFF
J gene: TRBJ2-7; V gene: TRBV6-5; CDR3 protein: CASSGGYSYEQYF
J gene: TRBJ2-7; V gene: TRBV4-3; CDR3 protein: CASSQWRQGGSYEQYF
J gene: TRBJ2-1; V gene: TRBV6-2/TRBV6-3; CDR3 protein: CASSFPLAGGRYEQFF
J gene: TRBJ2-7; V gene: TRBV29-1; CDR3 protein: CSVASGSLYEQYF
J gene: TRBJ2-1; V gene: TRBV27; CDR3 protein: CASSWLAGGYNEQFF
J gene: TRBJ2-1; V gene: TRBV25-1; CDR3 protein: CASSEGLGFYNEQFF
J gene: TRBJ2-7; V gene: TRBV29-1; CDR3 protein: CSVNRDSDEQYF
J gene: TRBJ2-7; V gene: TRBV2; CDR3 protein: CASSDPGLAGTEQYF
J gene: TRBJ2-6; V gene: TRBV7-9; CDR3 protein: CASTPGVGGANVLTF
J gene: TRBJ1-2; V gene: TRBV27; CDR3 protein: CASSVQGNYGYTF